This record concerns one T cell receptor (beta chain) sequence. Blood collection times were about day -28 and days 30, 100, 180 posttransplant. The CDR3 runs 14 residues. Germline V gene data show CDR1 as MNHNS and CDR2 as SASEGT. V lost 6 bases and J lost 2, with 14 bases in between. Repertoires were generated with immunoSEQ multiplex PCR, while TCRdb's copy carries only in-frame clones and drops some. Here the sample spans 2,000 to 2,500 clones, approximately 80% being singletons. The source of the sample is a study of T cell clonotyping in hematopoietic cell transplantation. The receptor comes from a male patient in his forties or fifties who had an allogeneic stem cell transplant from a related donor, so the T cells may come from the graft donor. Some clones in this sample may be carry-over from other donors' samples. The source was PBMCs, collected 100 days after allogeneic stem cell transplant. The J gene is TRBJ2-7, the V gene TRBV6-1, with a weak D call TRBD2 (5 bases). This chain's CDR3 is CASRGALGPYEQYF. The CDR3 nucleotides are TGTGCCAGCAGGGGAGCCCTAGGGCCCTACGAGCAGTACTTC.